A single sample is the source of the 10 T cell receptor beta chains below, sequenced in a study of shared clonotypes between healthy human individuals. Clones were sequenced by immunoSEQ multiplex PCR, and TCRdb holds only the in-frame ones, with some missing. Here the sample spans 730,000 or so clones, approximately 79% being singletons. Sequencing was done on a sample of memory CD4+ T cells sorted from blood. The subset is: CD45RA-negative fraction. Receptors were obtained from a woman in her 30s in good health.

The rearrangement joins TRBV11-3 to TRBJ1-5; 12 nucleotides match TRBD1. Germline values: CDR1 SGHNT, CDR2 YENEEA. The CDR3 consists of 17 residues. The J segment lost 3 bases and the V segment lost 3 bases, leaving 6 bases of the junction unmatched. CDR3 loop: CASSFLPGQGANQPQHF. CDR3 nucleotides: TGTGCCAGCAGCTTCCTGCCGGGACAGGGGGCCAATCAGCCCCAGCATTTT.

V usage is TRBV7-9 and J usage is TRBJ2-3; D is undetermined. This CDR3 is built from 14 residues. In germline, CDR1 is SEHNR, CDR2 FQNEAQ (reference sequence). Trimming left V 1 base short and J 2 bases short, with 7 bases between. The CDR3 DNA reads as TGTGCCAGCAGCTTAGAACAGTTCACAGATACGCAGTATTTT. Translating it yields CASSLEQFTDTQYF. Filled out from reference TRBV7-9 and TRBJ2-3, the complete variable domain reads DTGVSQNPRHKITKRGQNVTFRCDPISEHNRLYWYRQTLGQGPEFLTYFQNEAQLEKSRLLSDRFSAERPKGSFSTLEIQRTEQGDSAMYLCASSLEQFTDTQYFGPGTRLTVL.

The CDR3 DNA sequence: TGTGCCAGTAGTAAAGAAAGGGGGCGGAACACCGGGGAGCTGTTTTTT. This sequence encodes CASSKERGRNTGELFF. The chain uses TRBV19 and TRBJ2-2; TRBD1 matches at 7 bases. This CDR3 spans 16 amino acids. Germline CDR1 reads LNHDA; CDR2 reads SQIVND (reference sequence). The V and J ends lost 4 bases and 1 base, in that order; junction bases with no gene match: 6.

V and J are TRBV19 and TRBJ1-5; D uncertain. Germline assignment: CDR1 LNHDA and CDR2 SQIVND (reference sequence). Trimming stripped 3 bases from V and 0 bases from J, with 12 bases between. The CDR3 is 16 residues long. As DNA, the CDR3 is TGTGCCAGTAGTATTAAAGGCTTGTATAGCAATCAGCCCCAGCATTTT. It translates to CASSIKGLYSNQPQHF.

The chain combines TRBV29-1 with TRBJ1-1; D remains ambiguous. Germline V gene sequence: CDR1 SQVTM, CDR2 ANQGSEA. This CDR3 region has 13 residues. The V gene lost 4 bases and the J gene lost 5 bases, with 14 bases spanning the gap. The CDR3, as DNA: TGCAGCGTTGTTGAGGTTTGGGAGACTGAAGCTTTCTTT. Protein: CSVVEVWETEAFF.

This rearrangement joins TRBV7-7 to TRBJ2-7; 7 bases are a match to TRBD1. V dropped 5 bases and J dropped 5; count of bases not matched to a gene: 6. CDR3 length: 13 residues. Germline V gene data show CDR1 as SSHAT and CDR2 as FNYEAQ (reference sequence). The chain's CDR3 is CASSRDREHEQYF. The CDR3 DNA follows: TGTGCCAGCAGCCGCGACAGGGAGCACGAGCAGTACTTC. The whole variable domain, filled in from reference TRBV7-7 and TRBJ2-7, reads GAGVSQSPRYKVTKRGQDVTLRCDPISSHATLYWYQQALGQGPEFLTYFNYEAQPDKSGLPSDRFSAERPEGSISTLTIQRTEQRDSAMYRCASSRDREHEQYFGPGTRLTVT.

V and J are TRBV28 and TRBJ1-2; no reliable D call. The V gene lost 2 bases and the J gene lost 8 bases, with 9 bases spanning the gap. This CDR3 contains 12 residues. The V gene's germline CDR1 is MDHEN and CDR2 SYDVKM. The CDR3: CASSLQPKGYTF. DNA for the CDR3: TGTGCCAGCAGTTTACAACCCAAAGGCTACACCTTC.

This rearrangement joins TRBV7-6 to TRBJ1-1; weak D call: TRBD1 (6 bases). The CDR3 runs 15 residues. Trimming took off 5 bases at V and 12 bases at J, with 25 bases between the two ends. Germline V gene lookup returns CDR1 SGHVS and CDR2 FNYEAQ. The CDR3 loop is CASSTTHSRTVVSFF. CDR3 coding DNA: TGTGCCAGCAGCACCACCCACTCCCGGACAGTAGTGTCTTTCTTT.

This clone was seen once. V is TRBV5-8 and J is TRBJ2-1; TRBD2 aligns across 15 bases. This CDR3 contains 17 residues. V trimming: 4 bases; J trimming: 7 bases; junction bases outside the gene matches: 9. Germline V CDR1 and CDR2: SGHTS, YDEGEE. The CDR3 DNA sequence: TGTGCCAGCAGCCGGCCGGGACTAGCGGGAGGAGTGAATGAGCAGTTCTTC. Protein: CASSRPGLAGGVNEQFF.

The rearrangement joins TRBV5-1 to TRBJ2-1, with TRBD1 identical over 7 bases. CDR3 length: 15 amino acids. The germline gives CDR1 SGHRS, CDR2 YFSETQ. V lost 4 bases to trimming and J lost 3 bases; unmatched junction nucleotides: 7. In nucleotides, the CDR3 is TGCGCCAGCAGCCGGGACAGCCCCGACTACAATGAGCAGTTCTTC. Its protein is CASSRDSPDYNEQFF.